A single sample gave rise to the 27 T cell receptor beta chains below, sequenced in a study of CD8 T cells in Susac syndrome. RNA, at roughly 0.45 to 1 ug, was reverse transcribed with random hexamers. TCRdb itself ran the immunoSEQ multiplex PCR reads through MiXCR, one entry per CDR3 protein. The table includes 130,000 to 150,000 distinct CDR3 sequences, approximately 93% detected once. Sequences were obtained from CD4+ T cells from PBMCs. Source of these receptors: a human donor in good health.

The gene calls are TRBV12-3 or TRBV12-4 and TRBJ2-7; 8 nucleotides match TRBD1. After removal of 4 bases from V and 4 bases from J, the junction contained 12 bases not matched to a gene. The CDR3 runs to 16 residues. CDR3 sequence: CASSSPQGAVRYEQYF. CDR3 bases: TGTGCCAGCAGTTCCCCCCAGGGGGCTGTCAGGTACGAGCAGTACTTC.

This chain links TRBV20-1 with TRBJ1-2; D remains ambiguous. Germline V CDR1 and CDR2: DFQATT, SNEGSKA (reference sequence). The CDR3 covers 13 residues. The V and J ends lost 0 bases and 5 bases respectively, with 10 bases between them. The CDR3, as DNA: TGCAGTGCTAGAGAGTCTGGCCAGTATGGCTACACCTTC. Amino acids: CSARESGQYGYTF.

The chain joins TRBV6-1 to TRBJ2-3; D remains ambiguous. In germline, CDR1 is MNHNS, CDR2 SASEGT. The CDR3 totals 14 residues. The V end was cut by 1 base, the J end by 8 bases, with 13 bases between. Here the CDR3 DNA reads TGTGCCAGCAGTGAAGGGACGCGAATCGGTACGCAGTATTTT. It encodes CASSEGTRIGTQYF.

The genes are TRBV2 and TRBJ2-7, with no clear D. The CDR3 extends over 12 amino acids. Germline V gene lookup returns CDR1 SNHLY and CDR2 FYNNEI. The germline V and J ends were trimmed by 8 bases and 2 bases, with 10 bases remaining between them. CDR3 residues: CASGSMAYEQYF. The CDR3 DNA reads as TGTGCCAGCGGCAGTATGGCCTACGAGCAGTACTTC. Based on the CDR3 plus reference TRBV2 and TRBJ2-7, the full variable domain is EPEVTQTPSHQVTQMGQEVILRCVPISNHLYFYWYRQILGQKVEFLVSFYNNEISEKSEIFDDQFSVERPDGSNFTLKIRSTKLEDSAMYFCASGSMAYEQYFGPGTRLTVT.

The gene calls are TRBV10-3 and TRBJ2-3; possible D gene TRBD2, 5 bases. Germline V gene sequence: CDR1 ENHRY, CDR2 SYGVKD. The CDR3 has 14 amino acids. The V end was cut by 8 bases, the J end by 2 bases, with 14 bases between. CDR3 sequence (DNA): TGTGCCATCCGGGGAGTAGCAACCACAGATACGCAGTATTTT. Its translation is CAIRGVATTDTQYF.

V is TRBV25-1 and J is TRBJ2-7; 9 bases map to TRBD2. The V gene's germline CDR1 is MGHDK and CDR2 SYGVNS. V was pared by 4 bases and J by 4 bases, with 8 bases of the junction left unmatched. CDR3 length: 15 residues. The CDR3, as DNA: TGTGCCAGCAGTGGCCGGCCAGCGGGAGGTTACGAGCAGTACTTC. It encodes CASSGRPAGGYEQYF.

This rearrangement joins TRBV4-1 to TRBJ1-5; a possible D gene is TRBD1 (6 bases). The V gene's germline CDR1 is MGHRA and CDR2 YSYEKL. This CDR3 comprises 18 residues. With 3 bases removed from V and 0 bases from J, the gap between germline ends came to 18 bases. The CDR3 loop is CASSQRQGILNSNQPQHF. CDR3 DNA: TGCGCCAGCAGCCAGCGTCAGGGGATACTAAATAGCAATCAGCCCCAGCATTTT.

This clonotype was found a few times. A read error may account for a junction end that differs from germline. DNA of the CDR3: TGCGCCAGCAGGAACAGGGGAGGTACTGAAGCTTTTTTT. Its translation is CASRNRGGTEAFF. The rearrangement joins TRBV5-1 to TRBJ1-1; 7 bases are a match to TRBD1. The germline gives CDR1 SGHRS, CDR2 YFSETQ. This CDR3 has 13 residues.

The V gene is TRBV20-1, the J gene TRBJ2-7, with 9 bases lining up with TRBD2. In germline, CDR1 is DFQATT, CDR2 SNEGSKA (reference sequence). This CDR3 is 18 amino acids long. The V and J ends lost 6 bases and 0 bases, in that order; junction bases with no gene match: 18. The CDR3 region has the DNA TGCAGTGCGCGGCCGTCCCTTCTAGCGGGGCCTATCTCCTACGAGCAGTACTTC. Encoded protein: CSARPSLLAGPISYEQYF.

The count of this clonotype is one. This chain links TRBV20-1 with TRBJ2-4; D unresolved. Germline V lookup: CDR1 DFQATT, CDR2 SNEGSKA (reference sequence). The CDR3 contains 14 residues. Trimming cost V 0 bases and J 1 base, with 7 bases left between them. The CDR3 bases are TGCAGTGCTAGAGATACGGGTGCCAAAAACATTCAGTACTTC. Residues: CSARDTGAKNIQYF.

The chain has TRBV7-9 and TRBJ2-3; weak D call: TRBD1 (6 bases). Trimming took 5 bases from V and 0 from J, leaving 9 bases between them. The length of the CDR3 is 14 residues. In germline, CDR1 is SEHNR, CDR2 FQNEAQ (reference sequence). The CDR3: CASSIGQSTDTQYF. In nucleotides, the CDR3 is TGTGCCAGCAGCATCGGACAGAGCACAGATACGCAGTATTTT.

The chain carries TRBV10-3 and TRBJ2-2; 10 bases agree with TRBD1. The CDR3 has 19 residues. Germline CDR1 reads ENHRY; CDR2 reads SYGVKD. The junction had 15 bases not matched to a gene; V was cut back by 4 bases and J by 4 bases. The CDR3: CAISGGTGQGSVSTGELFF. The CDR3 DNA is TGTGCCATCAGTGGGGGAACGGGACAGGGGTCCGTAAGCACCGGGGAGCTGTTTTTT.

The chain employs TRBV9 and TRBJ2-5; D could derive from TRBD1 or TRBD2 (5 bases each). The CDR3 extends over 15 amino acids. CDR1 and CDR2 from the germline V gene are SGDLS and YYNGEE. The V gene lost 0 bases and the J gene lost 1 base, with 10 bases spanning the gap. The CDR3 sequence: CASSVVGTTQETQYF. The CDR3 nucleotides read TGTGCCAGCAGCGTAGTGGGGACGACCCAAGAGACCCAGTACTTC.

The chain has TRBV28 and TRBJ1-2; TRBD1 aligns across 8 bases. Unmatched junction bases numbered 9, after V lost 5 bases and J lost 1 base. The CDR3 sequence is 16 residues long. Germline lookup yields CDR1 MDHEN and CDR2 SYDVKM. CDR3 sequence (DNA): TGTGCCAGCAGTCCGTACGACAGGGGCCTTAACTATGGCTACACCTTC. Residues: CASSPYDRGLNYGYTF.

This clonotype was recorded a few times. The chain is built from TRBV29-1 and TRBJ2-7; 12 bases are shared with TRBD1. The CDR3 is 13 amino acids. Trimming took 5 bases from V and 9 from J; bases not matched to a gene: 8. In germline, CDR1 is SQVTM, CDR2 ANQGSEA. Here the CDR3 DNA reads TGCAGCGTTAGGAGGGGACAGGGGGCTTGGCAGTACTTC. Residues: CSVRRGQGAWQYF.

The chain links TRBV2 to TRBJ1-1; D is uncertain. The length of the CDR3 is 14 residues. With 5 bases removed from V and 3 bases from J, the gap between germline ends came to 13 bases. CDR1 is SNHLY, CDR2 FYNNEI, per germline. The CDR3 here is CASSKTDGDTEAFF. DNA for the CDR3: TGTGCCAGCAGTAAAACGGACGGGGACACTGAAGCTTTCTTT.

Points on this clonotype: Compared with germline, one end of the junction differs, possibly owing to a read error. V gene TRBV11-3 combines with J gene TRBJ1-1; D is ambiguous. Per germline, CDR1 SGHNT and CDR2 YENEEA. The CDR3 spans 13 residues. CDR3 DNA sequence: TGTGCCAGCAGTTTAGAGTTGGCTACTGAAGCTTTCTTT. Its protein product is CASSLELATEAFF.

This chain joins TRBV5-1 and TRBJ2-1, with TRBD1 matching over 9 bases. V lost 4 bases and J lost 2; bases outside the gene matches: 4. This CDR3 is built from 15 residues. The germline CDR1 and CDR2 sequences are SGHRS and YFSETQ. The CDR3 sequence: CASSRDRVTYNEQFF. CDR3 bases: TGCGCCAGCAGCCGGGACAGGGTAACCTACAATGAGCAGTTCTTC.

V and J are TRBV28 and TRBJ2-7; 7 bases match TRBD2. Germline CDR1 and CDR2: MDHEN and SYDVKM. The CDR3 has 16 amino acids. V lost 4 bases to trimming and J lost 0 bases; unmatched junction nucleotides: 9. The CDR3 sequence is CASSSLGAGNSYEQYF. CDR3 DNA: TGTGCCAGCAGTTCCCTCGGAGCGGGGAACTCCTACGAGCAGTACTTC.

This chain connects TRBV20-1 to TRBJ2-5, with D unclear. Germline V gives CDR1 DFQATT, CDR2 SNEGSKA (reference sequence). V lost 5 bases and J 1 base, leaving 5 bases between the germline ends. There are 11 residues in the CDR3. The CDR3 bases are TGCAGTGCTCAGAGCCAAGAGACCCAGTACTTC. This sequence encodes CSAQSQETQYF.

The chain employs TRBV3-1 and TRBJ2-6; tentatively, D is TRBD1 (6 bases). V was shortened by 4 bases and J by 0 bases, with 10 bases between the two germline ends. This CDR3 is 16 amino acids long. Per the germline V gene, CDR1 is LGHDT and CDR2 is YNNKEL (reference sequence). Here the CDR3 DNA reads TGTGCCAGCAGCCTCGGGGACACCTCTGGGGCCAACGTCCTGACTTTC. This translates into CASSLGDTSGANVLTF.

The V call is TRBV27, the J call TRBJ2-1, with D unresolved. V was shortened by 7 bases and J by 12 bases, with 19 bases between the two germline ends. Germline CDR1 reads MNHEY; CDR2 reads SMNVEV (reference sequence). The CDR3 loop spans 13 amino acids. In DNA, the CDR3 is TGTGCCAGCACAAGATGGAACAGTCAGGTGCAGTTCTTC. It is translated as CASTRWNSQVQFF.

The chain uses TRBV5-1 and TRBJ2-1; D is unclear. CDR3 length equals 13 residues. The ends were cut back, 5 bases at V and 3 bases at J, with 9 bases in the middle. Germline-derived CDR1 and CDR2 are SGHRS and YFSETQ. CDR3 amino acids: CASSELDYNEQFF. The CDR3 region has the DNA TGCGCCAGCAGTGAATTGGACTACAATGAGCAGTTCTTC.

The gene calls are TRBV7-2 and TRBJ2-7; weak D call: TRBD2 (5 bases). V was clipped by 5 bases and J by 6 bases, with 11 bases between them. Germline V gene lookup returns CDR1 SGHTA and CDR2 FQGNSA. This CDR3 region has 12 residues. CDR3 sequence reads: CASSPSPREQYF. In nucleotides, the CDR3 is TGTGCCAGCAGCCCTAGCCCCCGCGAGCAGTACTTC. Looking up the rest from reference TRBV7-2 and TRBJ2-7 gives the full variable domain: GAGVSQSPSNKVTEKGKDVELRCDPISGHTALYWYRQSLGQGLEFLIYFQGNSAPDKSGLPSDRFSAERTGGSVSTLTIQRTQQEDSAVYLCASSPSPREQYFGPGTRLTVT.

The chain employs TRBV5-1 and TRBJ2-2, with 7 nucleotides matching TRBD2. From germline, CDR1 is SGHRS and CDR2 YFSETQ. With 4 bases clipped from V and 4 bases from J, the junction kept 4 bases outside the gene matches. The CDR3 covers 14 residues. The CDR3 DNA is TGCGCCAGCAGCCTCCGGACTAGCACCGGGGAGCTGTTTTTT. Amino acid sequence: CASSLRTSTGELFF.

The chain combines TRBV11-2 with TRBJ1-1, with D maybe TRBD1 (5 bases). V was trimmed by 0 bases and J by 6 bases, leaving 14 bases between them. Germline assignment: CDR1 SGHAT and CDR2 FQNNGV. This CDR3 is 15 amino acids long. CDR3 coding DNA: TGTGCCAGCAGCTTAGATTGGGGGGAATGGGCTGAAGCTTTCTTT. It codes for CASSLDWGEWAEAFF.

The V gene is TRBV29-1, the J gene TRBJ1-5, with 10 bases that match TRBD1. J gave up 1 base and V 6 bases, and 3 bases lay outside the gene matches. Germline CDR1 SQVTM, CDR2 ANQGSEA. The CDR3 has 14 amino acids. CDR3 loop: CSVWTGGSNQPQHF. In nucleotides, the CDR3 is TGCAGCGTCTGGACAGGGGGAAGCAATCAGCCCCAGCATTTT.